The rows below give T cell receptor beta chains drawn from one sample of a study of blood T cells in healthy people across ages. TCRdb recomputed calls from the 5' RACE reads with MiXCR, one row per CDR3 protein. The data show 1.5 million to 2 million distinct CDR3 sequences, with almost 35% seen just once and around 11% held by the top ten. Sequences were obtained from blood. All receptors come from a woman in her thirties in good health. Each CDR3 is given with its conserved first and last residue. Fields, in order: V gene, D gene, clone size, CDR3 length, J gene, CDR3 protein, CDR3 DNA. D genes are given only for firm matches. Only some rows state a clone size, as once, few, many or a class for expanded clones.

>TRBV20-1|NA|NA|14|TRBJ1-1
CSARDEASNTEAFF
TGCAGTGCTAGAGATGAGGCTTCGAACACTGAAGCTTTCTTT
>TRBV15|NA|few|15|TRBJ1-4
CATSRGTAGNEKLFF
TGTGCCACCAGCAGAGGTACCGCCGGGAATGAAAAACTGTTTTTT
>TRBV12-3/TRBV12-4|TRBD2|NA|15|TRBJ2-7
CASSSGLAELQEQYF
TGTGCCAGCAGTTCGGGACTAGCGGAGTTACAGGAGCAGTACTTC
>TRBV18|TRBD1|NA|16|TRBJ1-1
CASSPQGQGGYTEAFF
TGTGCCAGTTCCCCCCAAGGACAGGGCGGGTACACTGAAGCTTTCTTT
>TRBV6-1|NA|NA|13|TRBJ1-6
CASSEMVNSPLHF
TGTGCCAGCAGTGAGATGGTAAATTCACCCCTCCACTTT
>TRBV20-1|NA|few|14|TRBJ2-7
CSARQTETYYEQYF
TGCAGTGCTAGGCAGACAGAAACCTACTACGAGCAGTACTTC
>TRBV12-3/TRBV12-4|TRBD2|NA|17|TRBJ2-1
CASSSRLAGELRNEQFF
TGTGCCAGCAGCTCTAGACTAGCGGGAGAGCTCCGCAATGAGCAGTTCTTC
>TRBV20-1|NA|few|14|TRBJ2-7
CSARRPQGTYEQYF
TGCAGTGCTAGGAGACCCCAGGGAACCTACGAGCAGTACTTC
>TRBV6-2/TRBV6-3|NA|few|15|TRBJ2-1
CASSYHAIGGNEQFF
TGTGCCAGCAGTTACCACGCAATAGGGGGCAATGAGCAGTTCTTC
>TRBV4-1|NA|NA|18|TRBJ1-5
CASSQAGRGTEGNQPQHF
TGCGCCAGCAGCCAAGCAGGGCGGGGGACGGAAGGAAATCAGCCCCAGCATTTT
>TRBV7-9|NA|few|16|TRBJ2-3
CASSPSALGSTDTQYF
TGTGCCAGCAGTCCCAGCGCCCTGGGTAGCACAGATACGCAGTATTTT
>TRBV9|TRBD2|NA|15|TRBJ2-7
CASGVAGGTLHEQYF
TGTGCCAGCGGCGTAGCGGGGGGGACCCTGCACGAGCAGTACTTC
>TRBV5-6|NA|NA|16|TRBJ1-1
CASSFLPGQRGHEAFF
TGTGCCAGCAGCTTTCTCCCCGGCCAGAGGGGACATGAAGCTTTCTTT
>TRBV5-1|NA|few|16|TRBJ2-1
CASSLGGADSYNEQFF
TGCGCCAGCAGCTTGGGGGGGGCGGATTCCTACAATGAGCAGTTCTTC
>TRBV3-1|NA|NA|15|TRBJ2-7
CASSLSYLPTYEQYF
TGTGCCAGCAGCCTATCATACTTACCGACCTACGAGCAGTACTTC
>TRBV6-5|NA|NA|14|TRBJ2-1
CASSSLPASHEQFF
TGTGCCAGCAGTTCCCTACCGGCGTCCCATGAGCAGTTCTTC
>TRBV24-1|NA|few|15|TRBJ2-2
CATSDGGIYTGELFF
TGTGCCACCAGTGATGGGGGAATATACACCGGGGAGCTGTTTTTT
>TRBV5-1|NA|NA|13|TRBJ2-7
CACSLEASYEQYF
TGCGCCTGCAGCTTGGAGGCTAGCTACGAGCAGTACTTC
>TRBV29-1|NA|NA|13|TRBJ1-4
CSAGRAPNEKLFF
TGCAGCGCGGGCCGGGCTCCTAATGAAAAACTGTTTTTT
>TRBV5-5|TRBD2|many|16|TRBJ2-1
CASSLAVAGEYNEQFF
TGTGCCAGCAGCTTGGCGGTAGCGGGGGAGTACAATGAGCAGTTCTTC
>TRBV6-1|TRBD2|few|16|TRBJ2-7
CASKAIAGSISYEQYF
TGTGCCAGCAAGGCAATAGCGGGATCAATTTCCTACGAGCAGTACTTC
>TRBV6-5|TRBD2|NA|16|TRBJ2-5
CASKGLAGDLQETQYF
TGTGCCAGCAAAGGACTAGCGGGAGACCTCCAAGAGACCCAGTACTTC
>TRBV24-1|TRBD2|NA|17|TRBJ2-5
CATSDPGGRERRETQYF
TGTGCCACCAGTGACCCTGGAGGGCGGGAGAGGAGAGAGACCCAGTACTTC
>TRBV25-1|TRBD1|NA|14|TRBJ2-5
CASRVTGVRETQYF
TGTGCCAGCAGGGTCACAGGGGTCCGAGAGACCCAGTACTTC
>TRBV11-1|NA|NA|17|TRBJ2-2
CASSWGDRERDTGELFF
TGTGCCAGCAGCTGGGGGGACCGTGAGAGGGACACCGGGGAGCTGTTTTTT
>TRBV7-8|NA|few|12|TRBJ2-7
CASSRGLGEQYF
TGTGCCAGCAGCAGAGGGCTGGGGGAGCAGTACTTC
>TRBV2|NA|few|12|TRBJ1-1
CASSVRGREAFF
TGTGCCAGCAGCGTTCGGGGCAGGGAAGCTTTCTTT
>TRBV20-1|TRBD2|NA|16|TRBJ2-1
CSARTSGSRSYNEQFF
TGCAGTGCTAGGACTAGCGGGAGTAGGTCCTACAATGAGCAGTTCTTC
>TRBV3-1|TRBD1|NA|17|TRBJ2-5
CASSNRRDRGRQETQYF
TGTGCCAGCAGCAACCGCCGGGACAGGGGGCGCCAAGAGACCCAGTACTTC
>TRBV10-3|NA|once|16|TRBJ1-1
CAISEQSGGGSTEAFF
TGTGCCATCAGTGAACAGAGCGGTGGAGGGAGCACTGAAGCTTTCTTT
>TRBV6-4|NA|NA|15|TRBJ2-1
CASSDSTWSYNEQFF
TGTGCCAGCAGTGACTCGACGTGGTCCTACAATGAGCAGTTCTTC
>TRBV7-2|NA|NA|14|TRBJ2-7
CASSRDLGSYEQYF
TGTGCCAGCAGCCGGGACCTTGGCTCCTACGAGCAGTACTTC
>TRBV4-2|TRBD2|NA|17|TRBJ2-1
CASSQEALAGGVNEQFF
TGTGCCAGCAGCCAAGAGGCACTAGCGGGGGGTGTCAATGAGCAGTTCTTC
>TRBV4-1|TRBD1|NA|15|TRBJ2-1
CASSQVGQGNNEQFF
TGCGCCAGCAGCCAAGTAGGACAGGGCAACAATGAGCAGTTCTTC
>TRBV29-1|NA|once|11|TRBJ1-4
CSVAINKKLFF
TGCAGCGTTGCTATTAATAAAAAACTGTTTTTT
>TRBV20-1|NA|NA|14|TRBJ1-6
CSAHREGYNSPLHF
TGCAGTGCGCACAGGGAGGGTTATAATTCACCCCTCCACTTT
>TRBV29-1|NA|NA|15|TRBJ2-7
CSVPDSGTGLSEQYF
TGCAGCGTTCCAGACTCCGGGACGGGGCTTTCCGAGCAGTACTTC